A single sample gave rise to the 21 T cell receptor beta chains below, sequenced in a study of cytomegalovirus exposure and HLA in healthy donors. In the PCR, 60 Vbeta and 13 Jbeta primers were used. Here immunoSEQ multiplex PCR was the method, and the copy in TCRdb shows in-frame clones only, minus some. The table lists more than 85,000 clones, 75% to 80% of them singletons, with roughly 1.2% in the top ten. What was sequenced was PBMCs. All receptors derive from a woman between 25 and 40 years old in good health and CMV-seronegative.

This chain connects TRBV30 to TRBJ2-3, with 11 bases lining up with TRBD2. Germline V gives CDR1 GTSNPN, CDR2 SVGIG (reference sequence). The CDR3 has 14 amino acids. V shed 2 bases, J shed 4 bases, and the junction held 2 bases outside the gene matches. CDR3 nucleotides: TGTGCCTGGAGTATGGGACTAGCGGCAGATACGCAGTATTTT. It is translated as CAWSMGLAADTQYF.

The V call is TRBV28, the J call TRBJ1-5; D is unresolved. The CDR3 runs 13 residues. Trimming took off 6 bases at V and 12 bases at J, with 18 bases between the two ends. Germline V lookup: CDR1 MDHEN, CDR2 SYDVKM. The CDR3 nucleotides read TGTGCCAGCAGCTCAAATCCCCTCACGGTCCAGCATTTT. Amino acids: CASSSNPLTVQHF.

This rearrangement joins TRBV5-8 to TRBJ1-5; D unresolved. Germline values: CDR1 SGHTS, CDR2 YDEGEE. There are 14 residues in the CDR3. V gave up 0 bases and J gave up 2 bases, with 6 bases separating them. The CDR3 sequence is CASSLVRGNQPQHF. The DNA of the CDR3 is TGTGCCAGCAGCTTGGTAAGAGGCAATCAGCCCCAGCATTTT. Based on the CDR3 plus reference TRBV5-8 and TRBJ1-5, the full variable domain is EAGVTQSPTHLIKTRGQQATLRCSPISGHTSVYWYQQALGLGLQFLLWYDEGEERNRGNFPPRFSGRQFPNYSSELNVNALELEDSALYLCASSLVRGNQPQHFGDGTRLSIL.

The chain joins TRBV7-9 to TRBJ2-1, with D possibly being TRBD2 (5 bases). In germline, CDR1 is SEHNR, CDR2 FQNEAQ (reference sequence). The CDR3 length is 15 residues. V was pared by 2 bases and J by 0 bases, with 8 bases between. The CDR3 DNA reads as TGTGCCAGCAGCTTAATTGGGAGCTCCTACAATGAGCAGTTCTTC. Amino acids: CASSLIGSSYNEQFF.

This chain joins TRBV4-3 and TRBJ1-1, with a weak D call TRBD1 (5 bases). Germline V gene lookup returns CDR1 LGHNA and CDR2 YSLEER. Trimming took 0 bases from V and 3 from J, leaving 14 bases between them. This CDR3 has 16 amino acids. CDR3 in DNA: TGCGCCAGCAGCCAAGATGTAGGCAGGGAGGACACTGAAGCTTTCTTT. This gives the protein CASSQDVGREDTEAFF.

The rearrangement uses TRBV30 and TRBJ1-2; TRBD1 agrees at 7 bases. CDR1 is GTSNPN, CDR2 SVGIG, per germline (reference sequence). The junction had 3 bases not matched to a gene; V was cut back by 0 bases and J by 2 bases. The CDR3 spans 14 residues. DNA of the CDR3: TGTGCCTGGAGTGTTATGACAGGGAACTATGGCTACACCTTC. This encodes CAWSVMTGNYGYTF. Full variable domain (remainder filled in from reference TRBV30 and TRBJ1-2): SQTIHQWPATLVQPVGSPLSLECTVEGTSNPNLYWYRQAAGRGLQLLFYSVGIGQISSEVPQNLSASRPQDRQFILSSKKLLLSDSGFYLCAWSVMTGNYGYTFGSGTRLTVV.

In nucleotides, the CDR3 is TGTGCCAGGGACGACAGGGTAGGCTACACCTTC. Translation: CARDDRVGYTF. The chain links TRBV2 to TRBJ1-2, with 7 bases matching TRBD1. V was clipped by 9 bases and J by 8 bases; unmatched bases: 6. The CDR3 consists of 11 residues. Germline V gene lookup returns CDR1 SNHLY and CDR2 FYNNEI.

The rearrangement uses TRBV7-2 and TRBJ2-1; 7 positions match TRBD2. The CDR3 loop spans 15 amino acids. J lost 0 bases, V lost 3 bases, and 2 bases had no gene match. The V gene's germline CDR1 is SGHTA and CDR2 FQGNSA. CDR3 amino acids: CASSLGGDSYNEQFF. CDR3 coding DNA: TGTGCCAGCAGCTTGGGGGGGGACTCCTACAATGAGCAGTTCTTC.

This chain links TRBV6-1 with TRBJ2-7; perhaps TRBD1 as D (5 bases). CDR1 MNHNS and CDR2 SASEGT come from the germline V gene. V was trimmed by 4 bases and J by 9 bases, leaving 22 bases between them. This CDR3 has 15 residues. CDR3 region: CASSAPRQSYEGQYF. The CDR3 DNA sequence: TGTGCCAGCAGTGCTCCCCGACAGAGCTACGAAGGGCAGTACTTC.

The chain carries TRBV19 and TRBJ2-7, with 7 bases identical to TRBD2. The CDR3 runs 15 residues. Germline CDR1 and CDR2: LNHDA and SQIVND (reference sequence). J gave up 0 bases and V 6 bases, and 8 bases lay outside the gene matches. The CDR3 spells CASRAAGTISYEQYF. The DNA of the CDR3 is TGTGCCAGTAGAGCAGCGGGGACTATCTCCTACGAGCAGTACTTC.

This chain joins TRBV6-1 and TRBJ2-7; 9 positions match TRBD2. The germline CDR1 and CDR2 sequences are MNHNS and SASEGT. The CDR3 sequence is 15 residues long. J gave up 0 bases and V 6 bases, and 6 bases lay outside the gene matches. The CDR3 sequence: CASRTLSGSSYEQYF. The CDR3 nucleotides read TGTGCCAGCAGGACTCTTAGCGGGAGCTCCTACGAGCAGTACTTC.

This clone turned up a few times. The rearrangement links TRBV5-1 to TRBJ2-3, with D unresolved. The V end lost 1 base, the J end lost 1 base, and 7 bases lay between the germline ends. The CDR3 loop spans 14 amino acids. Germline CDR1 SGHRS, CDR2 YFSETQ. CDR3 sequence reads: CASSLSLGTDTQYF. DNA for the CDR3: TGCGCCAGCAGCTTGTCCCTTGGCACAGATACGCAGTATTTT.

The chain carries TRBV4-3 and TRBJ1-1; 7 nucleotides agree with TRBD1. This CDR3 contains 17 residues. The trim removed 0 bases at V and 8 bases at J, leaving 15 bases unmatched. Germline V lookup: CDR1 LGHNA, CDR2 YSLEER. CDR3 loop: CASSQDPPGQVGAEAFF. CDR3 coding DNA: TGCGCCAGCAGCCAAGACCCCCCTGGACAGGTGGGTGCCGAAGCTTTCTTT.

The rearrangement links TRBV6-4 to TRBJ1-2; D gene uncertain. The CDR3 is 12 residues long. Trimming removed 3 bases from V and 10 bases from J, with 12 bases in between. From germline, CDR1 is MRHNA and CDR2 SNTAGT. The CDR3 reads CASSDGPRNYTF. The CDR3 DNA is TGTGCCAGCAGTGATGGCCCCCGTAACTACACCTTC.

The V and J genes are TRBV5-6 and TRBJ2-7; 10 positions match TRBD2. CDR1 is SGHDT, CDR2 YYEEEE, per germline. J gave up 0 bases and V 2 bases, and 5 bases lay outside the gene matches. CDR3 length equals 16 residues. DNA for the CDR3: TGTGCCAGCAGCTTCCGACTAGCGGGTCCCTCCTACGAGCAGTACTTC. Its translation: CASSFRLAGPSYEQYF.

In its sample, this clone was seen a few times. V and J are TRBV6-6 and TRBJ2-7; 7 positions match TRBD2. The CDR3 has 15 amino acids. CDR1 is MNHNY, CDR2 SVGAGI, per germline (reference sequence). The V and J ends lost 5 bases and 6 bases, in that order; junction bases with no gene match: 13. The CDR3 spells CASSQRDPIFPEQYF. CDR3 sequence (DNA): TGTGCCAGCAGTCAGCGGGACCCCATTTTTCCCGAGCAGTACTTC.

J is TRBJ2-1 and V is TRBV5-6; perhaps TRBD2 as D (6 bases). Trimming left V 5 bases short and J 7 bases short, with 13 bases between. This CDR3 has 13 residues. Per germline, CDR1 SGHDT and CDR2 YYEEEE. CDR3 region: CASSNPRGNEQFF. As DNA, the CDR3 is TGTGCCAGCAGTAATCCTCGGGGGAATGAGCAGTTCTTC.

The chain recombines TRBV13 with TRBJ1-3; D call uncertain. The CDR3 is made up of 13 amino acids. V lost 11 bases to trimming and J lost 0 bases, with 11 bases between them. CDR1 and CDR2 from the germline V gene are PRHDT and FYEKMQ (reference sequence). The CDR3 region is CACGLGSGNTIYF. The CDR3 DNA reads TGTGCCTGCGGGCTTGGCTCTGGAAACACCATATATTTT. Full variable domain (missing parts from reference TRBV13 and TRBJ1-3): AAGVIQSPRHLIKEKRETATLKCYPIPRHDTVYWYQQGPGQDPQFLISFYEKMQSDKGSIPDRFSAQQFSDYHSELNMSSLELGDSALYFCACGLGSGNTIYFGEGSWLTVV.

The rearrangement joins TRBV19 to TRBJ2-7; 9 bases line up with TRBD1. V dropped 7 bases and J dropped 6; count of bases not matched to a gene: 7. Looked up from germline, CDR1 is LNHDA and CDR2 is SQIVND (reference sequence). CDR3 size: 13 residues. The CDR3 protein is CASKGTGTSEQYF. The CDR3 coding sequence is TGTGCCAGTAAGGGGACAGGGACCTCCGAGCAGTACTTC.

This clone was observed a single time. DNA of the CDR3: TGCGCCAGCAGCATCAGGGAAAACACCGGGGAGCTGTTTTTT. Protein product: CASSIRENTGELFF. The chain combines TRBV4-3 with TRBJ2-2; D is perhaps TRBD1 (5 bases). Trimming stripped 5 bases from V and 2 bases from J, with 9 bases between. The CDR3 covers 14 residues. Per germline, CDR1 LGHNA and CDR2 YSLEER.

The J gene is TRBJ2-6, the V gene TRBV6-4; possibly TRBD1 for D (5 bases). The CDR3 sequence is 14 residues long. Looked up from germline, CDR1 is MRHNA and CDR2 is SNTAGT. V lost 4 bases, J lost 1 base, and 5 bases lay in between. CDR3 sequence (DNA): TGTGCCAGCAGTGCAGGGTCTGGGGCCAACGTCCTGACTTTC. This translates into CASSAGSGANVLTF.